The 7 T cell receptor beta chains in this list originate from one sample, sequenced in a study of technical replicates of blood from several donors. Produced via immunoSEQ multiplex PCR; TCRdb's table is partial and in-frame only. The sample shows approximately 100,000 clones, approximately 95% of them seen only once. Sequencing input: T cells isolated from PBMCs. Receptor source: a human donor in good health.

J is TRBJ2-7 and V is TRBV28, with a weak D call TRBD1 (6 bases). Germline V gives CDR1 MDHEN, CDR2 SYDVKM. CDR3 length equals 13 residues. The ends were cut back, 6 bases at V and 0 bases at J, with 9 bases in the middle. The DNA of the CDR3 is TGTGCCAGCAGGACAGGCTTCTCCTACGAGCAGTACTTC. Residues: CASRTGFSYEQYF.

The chain joins TRBV7-8 to TRBJ2-3, with D uncertain. V was pared by 1 base and J by 0 bases, with 11 bases between. The CDR3 loop spans 16 amino acids. Germline CDR1 and CDR2: SGHVS and FQNEAQ. This chain's CDR3 is CASSLGSVVSTDTQYF. The CDR3 bases are TGTGCCAGCAGCTTAGGATCGGTCGTCAGCACAGATACGCAGTATTTT.

This clone was recorded only once. The CDR3 bases are TGCGCCAGCAGCTCCGGACTAGCCTCAATGGTCACCGGGGAGCTGTTTTTT. This codes for CASSSGLASMVTGELFF. The chain couples TRBV5-1 to TRBJ2-2; 8 bases fit TRBD2. The CDR3 has 17 amino acids. CDR1 SGHRS and CDR2 YFSETQ come from the germline V gene. V was clipped by 3 bases and J by 4 bases; unmatched bases: 11.

This chain uses TRBV6-4 with TRBJ2-1; TRBD2 aligns across 14 bases. V dropped 4 bases and J dropped 0; count of bases not matched to a gene: 5. The CDR3 sequence is 18 residues long. CDR1 and CDR2 from the germline V gene are MRHNA and SNTAGT. The CDR3 is CASSVLGTSGSSYNEQFF. Written as DNA, the CDR3 is TGTGCCAGCAGTGTTCTCGGGACTAGCGGGAGCTCCTACAATGAGCAGTTCTTC.

This chain uses TRBV4-1 with TRBJ1-1; 8 bases fit TRBD1. The V gene end was trimmed by 4 bases and the J gene end by 2 bases; junction bases not matched to a gene: 3. Germline CDR1 MGHRA, CDR2 YSYEKL. The CDR3 contains 14 residues. The CDR3 spells CASSPTGANTEAFF. CDR3 DNA sequence: TGCGCCAGCAGCCCGACAGGGGCTAACACTGAAGCTTTCTTT.

This clone was detected only a few times. The chain links TRBV29-1 to TRBJ2-7, with TRBD1 matching 7 bases. Looked up from germline, CDR1 is SQVTM and CDR2 is ANQGSEA. V lost 0 bases to trimming and J lost 3 bases; unmatched junction nucleotides: 5. CDR3 size: 14 residues. The CDR3 DNA reads TGCAGCGTTGAAGATCGCCAGGGGGTCTACGAGCAGTACTTC. It encodes CSVEDRQGVYEQYF.

The chain is built from TRBV5-1 and TRBJ1-1; perhaps TRBD1 as D (5 bases). V lost 3 bases, J lost 4 bases, and 13 bases lay in between. Germline V lookup: CDR1 SGHRS, CDR2 YFSETQ. The CDR3 is 14 residues long. The CDR3 here is CASSSGGASTEAFF. DNA for the CDR3: TGCGCCAGCAGCTCTGGTGGGGCCTCCACTGAAGCTTTCTTT.